This TCR beta chain derives from a study of CD8+ T cells in alopecia areata. Study background: Treated patients were given 5 to 10 mg oral tofacitinib twice daily.

The study, taken as a whole, reports: Scalp sample data also include resident alphabeta T cells from normal skin.

Trimming left V 7 bases short and J 4 bases short, with 12 bases between. This CDR3 spans 13 amino acids. Germline CDR1 and CDR2: LNHDA and SQIVND (reference sequence). cDNA serving as the sequencing template came from extracted, reverse transcribed RNA. Sequencing was performed with immunoSEQ multiplex PCR; in TCRdb, only in-frame clones are kept and a portion is missing. The sample shows about 97,000 clones, about 40% of them seen only once. This clone was seen only a few times. What it binds is unknown. This clonotype was sampled from a human donor with alopecia areata. The J gene is TRBJ2-3, the V gene TRBV19; TRBD1 might be the D (5 bases). Sequenced: CD4+ T cells sorted from blood. CDR3 coding DNA: TGTGCCAGTACCATAACAGGATCAGATACGCAGTATTTT. Encoded protein: CASTITGSDTQYF.